Listed here are 27 T cell receptor beta chains from one sample, sequenced in a study of blood T cell repertoires in COVID-19. Only in-frame clones appear in the TCRdb table, and some are missing; sequencing was by immunoSEQ multiplex PCR. The table includes 300,000 to 400,000 clones, approximately 86% detected once. The sequenced sample consisted of peripheral blood. Every receptor here comes from a human donor in a cohort sampled during active COVID-19.

The chain couples TRBV21-1 to TRBJ2-2; TRBD2, the table's D call, lacks a check against the DNA. TRBV21-1 is listed as a pseudogene. The CDR3 has 18 amino acids. Here the CDR3 DNA reads TGTGCCAGCAGCAAATTCTTTCAATTTGTGCGGATGACCGGGGAGCTGTTTTTT. Protein sequence: CASSKFFQFVRMTGELFF.

The rearrangement links TRBV12-3 or TRBV12-4 to TRBJ2-3; D is unresolved. The CDR3 contains 12 residues. V lost 6 bases, J lost 6 bases, and 10 bases lay in between. For the CDR3, the DNA is TGTGCCAGCAGCTTTCCCCTCGATACGCAGTATTTT. Translating gives CASSFPLDTQYF.

This clone has more than one count but fewer than ten. CDR3 nucleotide sequence: TGTGCCAGCAGCTTAAACATAGGGGCGGACACCGGGGAGCTGTTTTTT. Amino acids: CASSLNIGADTGELFF. The chain recombines TRBV7-3 with TRBJ2-2; a possible D gene is TRBD1 (5 bases). The CDR3 covers 16 residues. The germline V gene has CDR1 SGHTA and CDR2 FQGTGA. The germline V and J ends were trimmed by 1 base and 3 bases, with 12 bases remaining between them. Based on the CDR3 plus reference TRBV7-3 and TRBJ2-2, the full variable domain is GAGVSQTPSNKVTEKGKYVELRCDPISGHTALYWYRQSLGQGPEFLIYFQGTGAADDSGLPNDRFFAVRPEGSVSTLKIQRTERGDSAVYLCASSLNIGADTGELFFGEGSRLTVL.

The chain employs TRBV2 and TRBJ2-1, with 8 bases fitting TRBD2. The CDR3 spans 15 residues. V lost 7 bases, J lost 2 bases, and 7 bases stayed unmatched. Germline CDR1 reads SNHLY; CDR2 reads FYNNEI. CDR3 protein: CASTRSGGTYNEQFF. CDR3 DNA sequence: TGTGCCAGCACTCGATCGGGGGGGACCTACAATGAGCAGTTCTTC.

The CDR3 nucleotides are TGCGCCAGCAGCTTGGAAGGGGAAACAGGCACCTACAATGAGCAGTTCTTC. Translating gives CASSLEGETGTYNEQFF. The chain links TRBV5-1 to TRBJ2-1; tentatively, D is TRBD1 (5 bases). V was pared by 0 bases and J by 2 bases, with 15 bases between. The V gene's germline CDR1 is SGHRS and CDR2 YFSETQ. CDR3 length: 17 amino acids.

The J gene is TRBJ2-5, the V gene TRBV13; tentative D call: TRBD2 (7 bases). V was cut by 11 bases and J by 2 bases, with 15 bases left in between. CDR1 and CDR2 from the germline V gene are PRHDT and FYEKMQ (reference sequence). There are 13 residues in the CDR3. DNA of the CDR3: TGTGCCTGTAAGGGGGGGAATCAAGAGACCCAGTACTTC. It translates to CACKGGNQETQYF.

The rearrangement links TRBV4-1 to TRBJ2-7; TRBD1 might be the D (6 bases). V shed 0 bases and J shed 3 bases, with 6 bases lying between them. Germline V lookup: CDR1 MGHRA, CDR2 YSYEKL. The CDR3 extends over 13 amino acids. The CDR3 loop reads CASSQETGYEQYF. The DNA of the CDR3 is TGCGCCAGCAGCCAAGAGACAGGCTACGAGCAGTACTTC.

The chain is built from TRBV5-1 and TRBJ2-5; D unclear. Germline V gene sequence: CDR1 SGHRS, CDR2 YFSETQ. With 4 bases removed from V and 2 bases from J, the gap between germline ends came to 18 bases. The CDR3 runs 16 residues. The CDR3 loop is CASSPYEVPFQETQYF. The CDR3 region has the DNA TGCGCCAGCAGCCCTTATGAGGTTCCGTTTCAAGAGACCCAGTACTTC. Supplemented by reference TRBV5-1 and TRBJ2-5, the full variable domain reads KAGVTQTPRYLIKTRGQQVTLSCSPISGHRSVSWYQQTPGQGLQFLFEYFSETQRNKGNFPGRFSGRQFSNSRSEMNVSTLELGDSALYLCASSPYEVPFQETQYFGPGTRLLVL.

This clone was seen more than once but under ten times. V is TRBV7-3 and J is TRBJ1-1, with a weak D call TRBD1 (5 bases). CDR1 is SGHTA, CDR2 FQGTGA, per germline. Trimming removed 2 bases at V and 3 bases at J, with 13 bases between. CDR3 size: 15 residues. The CDR3 DNA sequence: TGTGCCAGCAGCTTATCAGGGCAGGCGGACACTGAAGCTTTCTTT. The encoded protein is CASSLSGQADTEAFF.

This rearrangement joins TRBV2 to TRBJ1-2; 11 bases are a match to TRBD1. The CDR3 sequence is 14 residues long. Germline V gene lookup returns CDR1 SNHLY and CDR2 FYNNEI. V lost 6 bases and J lost 4; bases outside the gene matches: 4. This chain's CDR3 is CASSPGTGGYGYTF. The CDR3 nucleotides are TGTGCCAGCAGCCCAGGGACAGGGGGCTATGGCTACACCTTC.

J is TRBJ2-7 and V is TRBV2, with 9 nucleotides matching TRBD1. This CDR3 spans 14 amino acids. V was clipped by 7 bases and J by 4 bases; unmatched bases: 8. Germline lookup yields CDR1 SNHLY and CDR2 FYNNEI. CDR3 region: CASTDRGGGYEQYF. The CDR3 DNA reads as TGTGCCAGCACGGACAGGGGCGGGGGTTACGAGCAGTACTTC.

The sample holds one count of this clone. This rearrangement joins TRBV11-2 to TRBJ2-7; D call uncertain. CDR3 length: 12 amino acids. Germline lookup yields CDR1 SGHAT and CDR2 FQNNGV. V lost 4 bases to trimming and J lost 0 bases, with 4 bases between them. The CDR3 region has the DNA TGTGCCAGCAGCTCCCTCTCCTACGAGCAGTACTTC. It yields the protein CASSSLSYEQYF.

The genes are TRBV30 and TRBJ2-7, with D possibly matching TRBD2 (5 bases). V shed 2 bases and J shed 2 bases, with 13 bases lying between them. In germline, CDR1 is GTSNPN, CDR2 SVGIG (reference sequence). The CDR3 is made up of 14 amino acids. CDR3 sequence reads: CAWSQGSPPYEQYF. In DNA, the CDR3 is TGTGCCTGGAGTCAAGGGAGTCCACCCTACGAGCAGTACTTC.

V usage is TRBV5-4 and J usage is TRBJ1-1; D unclear. V gave up 4 bases and J gave up 5 bases, with 12 bases separating them. CDR3 size: 13 residues. Per the germline V gene, CDR1 is SGHNT and CDR2 is YYREEE (reference sequence). This CDR3 is CASSPPGLTEAFF. The CDR3 DNA is TGTGCCAGCAGCCCCCCAGGTTTGACTGAAGCTTTCTTT.

The chain has TRBV15 and TRBJ1-1; TRBD1 is a possible D gene (5 bases). The CDR3 has 14 residues. Trimming removed 5 bases from V and 4 bases from J, with 14 bases in between. The germline V gene has CDR1 LNHNV and CDR2 YYDKDF (reference sequence). The CDR3 loop is CATSSPVGLTEAFF. CDR3 sequence (DNA): TGTGCCACCAGCTCTCCGGTGGGGCTCACTGAAGCTTTCTTT.

CDR3 sequence (DNA): TGTGCCAGCAGCCAAGAGACTAGCGGCTACAATGAGCAGTTCTTC. It specifies CASSQETSGYNEQFF. This rearrangement joins TRBV3-1 (or the pseudogene TRBV3-2) to TRBJ2-7, with TRBD2 identical over 9 bases. The J call is in doubt because the DNA end fits TRBJ2-1 better. Germline V lookup: CDR1 LGHDT, CDR2 YNNKEL (reference sequence). CDR3 length: 15 amino acids.

This chain uses TRBV21-1 with TRBJ2-7; the table calls TRBD2, which could not be checked here. TRBV21-1 is a pseudogene. The CDR3 length is 21 residues. DNA of the CDR3: TGTGCCAGCAGCAAAGCGGGGGAAACGGACCGAGGTGCGGACTATACCTACGAGCAGTACTTC. Translation: CASSKAGETDRGADYTYEQYF.

The chain combines TRBV5-1 with TRBJ2-1; no clear D gene. V lost 3 bases and J lost 6, with 10 bases in between. This CDR3 comprises 13 residues. The germline gives CDR1 SGHRS, CDR2 YFSETQ. This CDR3 is CASSSEPGNEQFF. The DNA for the CDR3 is TGCGCCAGCAGCTCGGAGCCTGGCAATGAGCAGTTCTTC.

The chain has TRBV7-3 and TRBJ2-1; 8 nucleotides match TRBD1. The CDR3 contains 16 residues. Germline loops: CDR1 SGHTA, CDR2 FQGTGA. J lost 8 bases, V lost 5 bases, and 14 bases had no gene match. The CDR3 loop reads CASSPQGVSYMDEQFF. As DNA, the CDR3 is TGTGCCAGCAGCCCACAGGGGGTGTCTTATATGGATGAGCAGTTCTTC.

The chain has TRBV7-3 and TRBJ2-3, with D perhaps matching TRBD1 (5 bases). The CDR3 consists of 13 residues. Germline lookup yields CDR1 SGHTA and CDR2 FQGTGA. Trimming shortened V by 2 bases and J by 10 bases, and 13 bases separated the two germline ends. The chain's CDR3 is CASSLGRGAAQYF. CDR3 nucleotide sequence: TGTGCCAGCAGCTTAGGTAGGGGTGCGGCGCAGTATTTT.

The rearrangement uses TRBV5-1 and TRBJ1-1; 12 nucleotides line up with TRBD1. The CDR3 covers 20 residues. Germline CDR1 is SGHRS and CDR2 is YFSETQ. After removal of 1 base from V and 1 base from J, the junction contained 14 bases not matched to a gene. CDR3 residues: CASSLNPGQGAGSWNTEAFF. The CDR3 DNA is TGCGCCAGCAGCTTGAACCCGGGACAGGGGGCGGGTTCCTGGAACACTGAAGCTTTCTTT.

This chain joins TRBV10-3 and TRBJ2-7, with 11 bases aligning to TRBD1. The junction had 5 bases not matched to a gene; V was cut back by 7 bases and J by 0 bases. The CDR3 extends over 15 amino acids. The germline V gene encodes CDR1 ENHRY and CDR2 SYGVKD. The CDR3 nucleotides are TGTGCCATCATCTCAGGGACAGGGGGCTCCTACGAGCAGTACTTC. Its protein is CAIISGTGGSYEQYF.

The chain recombines TRBV11-2 with TRBJ2-5, with 13 bases matching TRBD2. Germline V CDR1 and CDR2: SGHAT, FQNNGV. There are 17 residues in the CDR3. J gave up 5 bases and V 0 bases, and 6 bases lay outside the gene matches. The CDR3 bases are TGTGCCAGCAGCTTAGAACTAGCGGGAGGGTTTGGGGAGACCCAGTACTTC. This codes for CASSLELAGGFGETQYF.

The rearrangement uses TRBV7-6 and TRBJ2-7; weak D call: TRBD1 (5 bases). Germline CDR1 and CDR2: SGHVS and FNYEAQ. The germline V and J ends were trimmed by 0 bases and 3 bases, with 12 bases remaining between them. This CDR3 contains 15 residues. CDR3: CASSLAGPYLYEQYF. The DNA for the CDR3 is TGTGCCAGCAGCTTAGCGGGGCCCTACCTCTACGAGCAGTACTTC.

The V call is TRBV6-2 or TRBV6-3, the J call TRBJ2-3; 7 positions match TRBD2. This CDR3 is built from 15 residues. V dropped 3 bases and J dropped 4; count of bases not matched to a gene: 7. Per the germline V gene, CDR1 is MNHEY and CDR2 is SVGEGT. The CDR3, as DNA: TGTGCCAGCAGTTATTCCGCGGGGGATGCAGATACGCAGTATTTT. Protein product: CASSYSAGDADTQYF.

The rearrangement joins TRBV5-1 to TRBJ2-7; 7 bases are shared with TRBD2. Germline CDR1 and CDR2: SGHRS and YFSETQ. The CDR3 consists of 16 residues. Unmatched junction bases numbered 9, after V lost 0 bases and J lost 3 bases. This CDR3 is CASSLGAGAQNYEQYF. As DNA, the CDR3 is TGCGCCAGCAGCTTGGGGGCGGGAGCCCAAAACTACGAGCAGTACTTC. Full variable domain (rest looked up from reference TRBV5-1 and TRBJ2-7): KAGVTQTPRYLIKTRGQQVTLSCSPISGHRSVSWYQQTPGQGLQFLFEYFSETQRNKGNFPGRFSGRQFSNSRSEMNVSTLELGDSALYLCASSLGAGAQNYEQYFGPGTRLTVT.

V usage is TRBV27 and J usage is TRBJ2-7, with 8 bases lining up with TRBD2. Germline V gene data show CDR1 as MNHEY and CDR2 as SMNVEV (reference sequence). The ends lost 4 bases at V and 2 bases at J; junction bases unmatched: 7. The length of the CDR3 is 15 residues. CDR3: CASSSGTRGTYEQYF. CDR3 nucleotides: TGTGCCAGCAGTTCAGGGACTAGGGGAACCTACGAGCAGTACTTC.